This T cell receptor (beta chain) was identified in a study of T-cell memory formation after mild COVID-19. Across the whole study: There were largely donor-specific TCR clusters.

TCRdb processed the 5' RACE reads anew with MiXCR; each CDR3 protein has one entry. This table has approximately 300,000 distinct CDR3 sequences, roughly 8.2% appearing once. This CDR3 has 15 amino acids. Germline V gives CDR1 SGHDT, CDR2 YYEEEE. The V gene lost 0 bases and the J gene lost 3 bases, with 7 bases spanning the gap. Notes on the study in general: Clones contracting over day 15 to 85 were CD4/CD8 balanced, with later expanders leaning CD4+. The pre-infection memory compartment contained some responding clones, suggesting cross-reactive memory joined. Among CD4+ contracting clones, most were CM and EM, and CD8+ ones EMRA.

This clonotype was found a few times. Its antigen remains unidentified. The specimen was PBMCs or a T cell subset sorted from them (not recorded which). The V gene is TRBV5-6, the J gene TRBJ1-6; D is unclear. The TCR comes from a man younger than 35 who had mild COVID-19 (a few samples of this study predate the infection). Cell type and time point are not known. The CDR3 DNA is TGTGCCAGCAGCTTGGACGGATACTATAATTCACCCCTCCACTTT. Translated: CASSLDGYYNSPLHF.